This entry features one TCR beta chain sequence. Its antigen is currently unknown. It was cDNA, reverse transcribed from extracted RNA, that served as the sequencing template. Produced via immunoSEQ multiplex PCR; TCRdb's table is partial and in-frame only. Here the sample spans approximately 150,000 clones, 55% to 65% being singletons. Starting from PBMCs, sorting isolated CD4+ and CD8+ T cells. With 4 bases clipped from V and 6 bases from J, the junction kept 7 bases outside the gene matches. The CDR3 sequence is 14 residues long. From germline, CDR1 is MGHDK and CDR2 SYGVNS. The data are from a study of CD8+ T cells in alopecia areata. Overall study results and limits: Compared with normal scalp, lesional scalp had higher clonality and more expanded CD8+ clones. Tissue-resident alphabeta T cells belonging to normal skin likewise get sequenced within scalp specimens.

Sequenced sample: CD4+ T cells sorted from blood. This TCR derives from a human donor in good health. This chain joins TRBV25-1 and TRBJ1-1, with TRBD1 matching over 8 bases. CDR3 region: CASSGYLQGAEAFF. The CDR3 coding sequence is TGTGCCAGCAGTGGTTACCTACAGGGGGCTGAAGCTTTCTTT.